The 18 T cell receptor beta chains presented below share a single source sample, sequenced in a study of Ad26.COV2.S vaccination and SARS-CoV-2 variants. Assay used: immunoSEQ multiplex PCR; TCRdb lists only in-frame clones, some missing. The sample consists of about 220,000 clones, roughly 90% of them appearing once. The sample's treatment: some 20 received Ad26.COV2.S at low or high dose, single or two shots; roughly five received placebo; per-sample allocation not given. The study sampled participants on day 63 after the first vaccine or placebo injection. Sample: peripheral blood, taken in a trial of Ad26.COV2.S vaccine versus placebo. The receptor set was obtained from a person between 18 and 65 years old who received the Ad26.COV2.S COVID-19 vaccine or a placebo.

This clone was detected only once. The genes are TRBV14 and TRBJ1-4, with D unclear. Germline values: CDR1 SGHDN, CDR2 FVKESK. The CDR3 covers 13 residues. Trimming shortened V by 0 bases and J by 14 bases, and 13 bases separated the two germline ends. Here the CDR3 reads CASSQEIGLSLFF. CDR3 DNA sequence: TGTGCCAGCAGCCAAGAGATAGGACTGAGCCTGTTTTTT. Full variable domain (missing parts from reference TRBV14 and TRBJ1-4): EAGVTQFPSHSVIEKGQTVTLRCDPISGHDNLYWYRRVMGKEIKFLLHFVKESKQDESGMPNNRFLAERTGGTYSTLKVQPAELEDSGVYFCASSQEIGLSLFFGSGTQLSVL.

The chain links TRBV30 to TRBJ1-1; D might be TRBD1 (6 bases). Germline V gives CDR1 GTSNPN, CDR2 SVGIG (reference sequence). The CDR3 is 16 residues long. Trimming shortened V by 0 bases and J by 1 base, and 15 bases separated the two germline ends. The CDR3 protein is CAWSVQGPRKNTEAFF. In nucleotides, the CDR3 is TGTGCCTGGAGTGTACAGGGCCCAAGGAAGAACACTGAAGCTTTCTTT.

The rearrangement uses TRBV5-6 and TRBJ1-6; D perhaps matches TRBD1 (6 bases). Germline CDR1 reads SGHDT; CDR2 reads YYEEEE. V gave up 0 bases and J gave up 6 bases, with 10 bases separating them. This CDR3 has 15 residues. The CDR3 loop reads CASSLGQALNSPLHF. For the CDR3, the DNA is TGTGCCAGCAGCTTGGGACAGGCACTTAATTCACCCCTCCACTTT.

J is TRBJ2-3 and V is TRBV7-6, with 10 bases lining up with TRBD2. J was trimmed by 3 bases and V by 4 bases; bases with no gene match: 7. The CDR3 consists of 16 residues. The germline CDR1 and CDR2 sequences are SGHVS and FNYEAQ. The CDR3 spells CASSSSSGRGTDTQYF. In nucleotides, the CDR3 is TGTGCCAGCAGCTCCTCTAGCGGGAGAGGAACAGATACGCAGTATTTT.

This chain uses TRBV11-2 with TRBJ2-7; the match to TRBD1 covers 10 bases. The CDR3 runs to 15 residues. The germline gives CDR1 SGHAT, CDR2 FQNNGV. The J segment lost 3 bases and the V segment lost 5 bases, leaving 7 bases of the junction unmatched. The CDR3 DNA is TGTGCCAGCAGCCACCGGACAGGGGGTTACTACGAGCAGTACTTC. Encoded protein: CASSHRTGGYYEQYF.

The rearrangement uses TRBV7-2 and TRBJ1-4; TRBD1 is a possible D gene (6 bases). V gave up 2 bases and J gave up 5 bases, with 12 bases separating them. Germline V gene data show CDR1 as SGHTA and CDR2 as FQGNSA. The CDR3 extends over 15 amino acids. The CDR3 DNA reads TGTGCCAGCAGCTTAAGGGGGGCCTCAAATGAAAAACTGTTTTTT. This encodes CASSLRGASNEKLFF. Complete variable domain (other parts from reference TRBV7-2 and TRBJ1-4): GAGVSQSPSNKVTEKGKDVELRCDPISGHTALYWYRQSLGQGLEFLIYFQGNSAPDKSGLPSDRFSAERTGGSVSTLTIQRTQQEDSAVYLCASSLRGASNEKLFFGSGTQLSVL.

The chain uses TRBV28 and TRBJ1-3, with D tentatively TRBD1 (6 bases). The germline V gene has CDR1 MDHEN and CDR2 SYDVKM. The CDR3 is 16 amino acids. Trimming removed 7 bases from V and 0 bases from J, with 16 bases in between. For the CDR3, the DNA is TGTGCCAGCAATTCAGACAGGAAAAGCTCTGGAAACACCATATATTTT. The encoded protein is CASNSDRKSSGNTIYF.

The chain couples TRBV5-1 to TRBJ2-7, with D tentatively TRBD2 (6 bases). CDR1 and CDR2 (germline): SGHRS, YFSETQ. This CDR3 comprises 15 residues. V gave up 3 bases and J gave up 3 bases, with 16 bases separating them. CDR3 nucleotide sequence: TGCGCCAGCAGCTCAACGAGTTTCGGGGGCTACGAGCAGTACTTC. This codes for CASSSTSFGGYEQYF.

This rearrangement joins TRBV5-1 to TRBJ1-2; D might be TRBD1 (6 bases). The length of the CDR3 is 15 residues. Trimming took off 0 bases at V and 2 bases at J, with 11 bases between the two ends. Germline values: CDR1 SGHRS, CDR2 YFSETQ. The CDR3 reads CASSLATGKNYGYTF. The CDR3 DNA follows: TGCGCCAGCAGCTTGGCGACAGGCAAGAACTATGGCTACACCTTC.

On this clone itself: At one of its ends the junction is not consistent with the germline gene, which may arise from a read error. This chain connects TRBV4-2 to TRBJ2-7; TRBD2 matches at 7 bases. Looked up from germline, CDR1 is LGHNA and CDR2 is YNFKEQ. The CDR3 spans 15 residues. Written as DNA, the CDR3 is TGTGCCAGCGGCCACGTCGGGACTACTTCCTACGAGCAGTACTTC. Its translation is CASGHVGTTSYEQYF.

V gene TRBV7-2 combines with J gene TRBJ1-2, with TRBD1 as a possible D gene (5 bases). Trimming cost V 3 bases and J 7 bases, with 12 bases left between them. Looked up from germline, CDR1 is SGHTA and CDR2 is FQGNSA. CDR3 length: 13 amino acids. Here the CDR3 reads CASSFGRVSGYTF. The CDR3 DNA is TGTGCCAGCAGCTTCGGCAGGGTCAGTGGCTACACCTTC.

V usage is TRBV4-1 and J usage is TRBJ2-5; D gene uncertain. This CDR3 is 11 amino acids long. The germline V and J ends were trimmed by 6 bases and 4 bases, with 6 bases remaining between them. Germline V CDR1 and CDR2: MGHRA, YSYEKL. DNA of the CDR3: TGCGCCAGCAGAGATTTAGAGACCCAGTACTTC. As protein: CASRDLETQYF.

The V call is TRBV10-3, the J call TRBJ2-2, with TRBD2 matching over 7 bases. Germline V lookup: CDR1 ENHRY, CDR2 SYGVKD. V was pared by 3 bases and J by 3 bases, with 4 bases of the junction left unmatched. The CDR3 runs to 15 residues. CDR3 coding DNA: TGTGCCATCAGTGATGGCGGGGGTTACACCGGGGAGCTGTTTTTT. Amino acids: CAISDGGGYTGELFF.

This chain uses TRBV27 with TRBJ1-4; D might be TRBD1 (6 bases). Trimming took off 4 bases at V and 5 bases at J, with 14 bases between the two ends. Germline lookup yields CDR1 MNHEY and CDR2 SMNVEV (reference sequence). The CDR3 covers 15 residues. The CDR3 sequence: CASSSDRTANEKLFF. In DNA form, the CDR3 reads TGTGCCAGCAGTTCAGACAGGACAGCAAATGAAAAACTGTTTTTT.

This clone was observed once. This chain joins TRBV3-1 (or the pseudogene TRBV3-2) and TRBJ1-3; D perhaps matches TRBD1 (5 bases). The V gene lost 0 bases and the J gene lost 0 bases, with 18 bases spanning the gap. This CDR3 has 19 amino acids. CDR1 and CDR2 (germline): LGHDT, YNNKEL (reference sequence). CDR3 sequence reads: CASSQDSGTRRFSGNTIYF. In DNA form, the CDR3 reads TGTGCCAGCAGCCAAGATAGTGGGACGCGCCGCTTCTCTGGAAACACCATATATTTT.

The rearrangement joins TRBV20-1 to TRBJ2-1; TRBD2 might be the D (5 bases). The V gene lost 3 bases and the J gene lost 2 bases, with 11 bases spanning the gap. In germline, CDR1 is DFQATT, CDR2 SNEGSKA (reference sequence). This CDR3 is 14 amino acids long. CDR3 nucleotide sequence: TGCAGTGCTAGTGTCGGACTCACCTACAATGAGCAGTTCTTC. Its protein product is CSASVGLTYNEQFF.

V is TRBV28 and J is TRBJ2-7, with 8 nucleotides matching TRBD1. CDR3 size: 16 residues. CDR1 and CDR2 (germline): MDHEN, SYDVKM. V was clipped by 0 bases and J by 0 bases; unmatched bases: 4. The CDR3 coding sequence is TGTGCCAGCAGTTTATGGGGACAGGATGGCTCCTACGAGCAGTACTTC. Translated: CASSLWGQDGSYEQYF. Combining the CDR3 with reference TRBV28 and TRBJ2-7 gives the whole variable domain DVKVTQSSRYLVKRTGEKVFLECVQDMDHENMFWYRQDPGLGLRLIYFSYDVKMKEKGDIPEGYSVSREKKERFSLILESASTNQTSMYLCASSLWGQDGSYEQYFGPGTRLTVT.

V gene TRBV25-1 combines with J gene TRBJ1-4; the D gene is possibly TRBD1 (5 bases). CDR3 length equals 13 residues. The V and J ends lost 7 bases and 4 bases respectively, with 10 bases between them. Germline V gives CDR1 MGHDK, CDR2 SYGVNS. The CDR3 DNA reads as TGTGCCAGCACGGTGGGGGTTAATGAAAAACTGTTTTTT. As protein: CASTVGVNEKLFF.